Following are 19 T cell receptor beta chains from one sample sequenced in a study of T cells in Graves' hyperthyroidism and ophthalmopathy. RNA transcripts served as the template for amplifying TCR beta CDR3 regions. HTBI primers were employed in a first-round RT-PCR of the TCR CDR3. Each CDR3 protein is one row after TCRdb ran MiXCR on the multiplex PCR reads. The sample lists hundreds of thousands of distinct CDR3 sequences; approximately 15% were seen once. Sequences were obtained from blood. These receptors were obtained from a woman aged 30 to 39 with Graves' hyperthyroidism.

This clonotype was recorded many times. The CDR3 DNA is TGTGCCACCTCGGGGTTCGGGCGGTACGAGCAGTACTTC. Its translation is CATSGFGRYEQYF. The chain combines TRBV11-2 with TRBJ2-7, with a weak D call TRBD2 (5 bases). Looked up from germline, CDR1 is SGHAT and CDR2 is FQNNGV. V was trimmed by 10 bases and J by 4 bases, leaving 17 bases between them. The CDR3 length is 13 residues.

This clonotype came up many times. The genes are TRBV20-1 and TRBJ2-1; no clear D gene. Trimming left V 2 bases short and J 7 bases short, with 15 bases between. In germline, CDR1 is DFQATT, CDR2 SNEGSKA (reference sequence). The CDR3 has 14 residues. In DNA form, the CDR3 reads TGCAGTGCTAGACACGCGTGGGGTGGGAATGAGCAGTTCTTC. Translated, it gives CSARHAWGGNEQFF.

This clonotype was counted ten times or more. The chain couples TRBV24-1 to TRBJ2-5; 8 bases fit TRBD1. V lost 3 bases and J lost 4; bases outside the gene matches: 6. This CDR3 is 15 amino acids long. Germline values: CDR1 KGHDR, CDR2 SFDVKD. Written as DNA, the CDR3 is TGTGCCACCAGTGATACCACCGGGACAGGAGAGACCCAGTACTTC. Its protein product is CATSDTTGTGETQYF.

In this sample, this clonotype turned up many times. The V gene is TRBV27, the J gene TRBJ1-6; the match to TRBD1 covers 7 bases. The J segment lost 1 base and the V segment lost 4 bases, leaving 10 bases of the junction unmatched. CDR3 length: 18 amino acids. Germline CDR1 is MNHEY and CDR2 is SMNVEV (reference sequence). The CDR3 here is CASSSLGGGTSYNSPLHF. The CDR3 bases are TGTGCCAGCAGTTCCCTTGGAGGGGGCACATCCTATAATTCACCCCTCCACTTT.

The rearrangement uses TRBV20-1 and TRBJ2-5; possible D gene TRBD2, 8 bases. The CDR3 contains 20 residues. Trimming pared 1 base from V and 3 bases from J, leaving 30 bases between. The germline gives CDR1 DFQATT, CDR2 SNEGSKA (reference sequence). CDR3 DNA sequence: TGCAGTGCTAGAGTTCATGGAGGGGGCATCGGAAACGGGAGGGAAGAGACCCAGTACTTC. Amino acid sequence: CSARVHGGGIGNGREETQYF.

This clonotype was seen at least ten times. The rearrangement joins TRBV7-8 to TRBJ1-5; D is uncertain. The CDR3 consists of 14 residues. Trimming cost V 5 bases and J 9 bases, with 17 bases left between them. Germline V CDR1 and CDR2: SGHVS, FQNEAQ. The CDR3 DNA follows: TGTGCCAGCAGCCTGGGTCCGTCTTCGGGGCCCCAGCATTTT. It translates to CASSLGPSSGPQHF.

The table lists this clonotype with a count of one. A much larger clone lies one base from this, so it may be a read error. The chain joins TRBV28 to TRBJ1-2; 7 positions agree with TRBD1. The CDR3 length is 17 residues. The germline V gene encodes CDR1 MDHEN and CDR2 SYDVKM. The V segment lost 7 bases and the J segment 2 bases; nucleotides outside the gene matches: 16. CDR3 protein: CASTPRDYRGSNYGYTF. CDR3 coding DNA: TGTGCCAGCACCCCCCGGGATTACAGGGGATCGAACTATGGCTACACCTTC.

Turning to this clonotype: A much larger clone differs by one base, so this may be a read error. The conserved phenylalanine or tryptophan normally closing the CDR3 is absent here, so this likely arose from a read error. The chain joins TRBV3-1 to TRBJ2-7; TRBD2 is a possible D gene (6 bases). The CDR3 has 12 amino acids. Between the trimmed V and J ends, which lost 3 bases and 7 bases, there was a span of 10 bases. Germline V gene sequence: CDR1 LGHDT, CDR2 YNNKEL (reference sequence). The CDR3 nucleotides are TGTGCCAGCAGCCACCGGGAGCGGGAGCAGTACTCC. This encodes CASSHREREQYS.

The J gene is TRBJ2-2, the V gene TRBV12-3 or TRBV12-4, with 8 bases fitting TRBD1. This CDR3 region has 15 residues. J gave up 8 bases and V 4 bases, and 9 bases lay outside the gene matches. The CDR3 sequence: CASSSADREPGELFF. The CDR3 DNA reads TGTGCCAGCAGTTCAGCGGACAGGGAGCCAGGGGAGCTGTTTTTT.

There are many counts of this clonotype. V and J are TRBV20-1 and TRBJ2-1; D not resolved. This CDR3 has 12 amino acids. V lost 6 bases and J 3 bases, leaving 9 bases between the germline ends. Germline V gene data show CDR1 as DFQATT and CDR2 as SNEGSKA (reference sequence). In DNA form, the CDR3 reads TGCAGTGCCCCTGACCGCTACAATGAGCAGTTCTTC. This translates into CSAPDRYNEQFF.

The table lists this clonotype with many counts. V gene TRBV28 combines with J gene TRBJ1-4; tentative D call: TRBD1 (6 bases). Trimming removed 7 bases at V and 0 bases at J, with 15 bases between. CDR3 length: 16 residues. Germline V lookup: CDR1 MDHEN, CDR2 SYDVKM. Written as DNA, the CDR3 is TGTGCCAGCACCAGGGCCGGGACACCAACTAATGAAAAACTGTTTTTT. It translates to CASTRAGTPTNEKLFF.

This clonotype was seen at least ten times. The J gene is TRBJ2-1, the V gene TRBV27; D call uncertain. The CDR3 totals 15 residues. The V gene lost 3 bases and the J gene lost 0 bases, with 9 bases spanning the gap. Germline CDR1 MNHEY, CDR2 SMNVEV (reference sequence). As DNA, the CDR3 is TGTGCCAGCAGTTTGGGGAAGCGCTCCTACAATGAGCAGTTCTTC. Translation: CASSLGKRSYNEQFF.

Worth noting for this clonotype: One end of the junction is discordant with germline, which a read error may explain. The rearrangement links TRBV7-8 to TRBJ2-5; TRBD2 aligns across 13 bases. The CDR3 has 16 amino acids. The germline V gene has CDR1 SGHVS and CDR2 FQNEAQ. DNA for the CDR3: TGTGCCAGCAGCTCGACGCCCGGGACTAGCGGGGCCCGGGGGCACTTC. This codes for CASSSTPGTSGARGHF.

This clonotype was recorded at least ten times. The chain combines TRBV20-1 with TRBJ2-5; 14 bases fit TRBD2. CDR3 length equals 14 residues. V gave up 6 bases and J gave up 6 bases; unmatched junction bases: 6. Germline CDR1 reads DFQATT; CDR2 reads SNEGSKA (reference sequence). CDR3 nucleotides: TGCAGTGCGGGGGGACTAGCGGGAGTAAAGACCCAGTACTTC. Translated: CSAGGLAGVKTQYF.

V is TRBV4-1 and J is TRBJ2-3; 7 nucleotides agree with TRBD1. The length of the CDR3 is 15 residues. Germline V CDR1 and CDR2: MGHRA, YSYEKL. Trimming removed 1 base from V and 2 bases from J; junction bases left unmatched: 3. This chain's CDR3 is CASSQGDSLTDTQYF. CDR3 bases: TGCGCCAGCAGCCAAGGGGACAGCCTCACAGATACGCAGTATTTT.

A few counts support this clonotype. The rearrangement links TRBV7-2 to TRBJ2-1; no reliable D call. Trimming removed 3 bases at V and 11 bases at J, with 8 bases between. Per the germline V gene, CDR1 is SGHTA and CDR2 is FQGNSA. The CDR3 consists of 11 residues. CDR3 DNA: TGTGCCAGCAGCTTTTCGCTACAGCAGTTCTTC. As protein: CASSFSLQQFF.

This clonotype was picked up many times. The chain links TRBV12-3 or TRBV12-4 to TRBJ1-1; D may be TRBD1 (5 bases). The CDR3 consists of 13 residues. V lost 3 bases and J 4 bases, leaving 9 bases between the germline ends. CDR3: CASSFVGLTEAFF. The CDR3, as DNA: TGTGCCAGCAGTTTCGTGGGGCTCACTGAAGCTTTCTTT.

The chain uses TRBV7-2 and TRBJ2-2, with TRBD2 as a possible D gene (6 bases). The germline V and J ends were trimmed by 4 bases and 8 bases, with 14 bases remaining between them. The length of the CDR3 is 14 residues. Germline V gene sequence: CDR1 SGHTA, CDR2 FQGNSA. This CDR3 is CASSSPRGAGELFF. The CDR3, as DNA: TGTGCCAGCAGCTCTCCTCGCGGGGCAGGGGAGCTGTTTTTT. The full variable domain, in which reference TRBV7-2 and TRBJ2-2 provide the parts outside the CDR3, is GAGVSQSPSNKVTEKGKDVELRCDPISGHTALYWYRQSLGQGLEFLIYFQGNSAPDKSGLPSDRFSAERTGGSVSTLTIQRTQQEDSAVYLCASSSPRGAGELFFGEGSRLTVL.

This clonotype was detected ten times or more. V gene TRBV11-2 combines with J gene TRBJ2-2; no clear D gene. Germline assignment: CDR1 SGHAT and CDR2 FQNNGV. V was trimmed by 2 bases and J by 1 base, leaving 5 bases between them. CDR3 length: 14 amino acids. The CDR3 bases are TGTGCCAGCAGCTTAAATCTGAACACCGGGGAGCTGTTTTTT. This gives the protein CASSLNLNTGELFF.